This T cell receptor (beta chain) was obtained from a study of regulatory T cells in long-lasting Graves disease. Study summary: Persistence in Graves' disease required over 5 years of antithyroid drugs plus positive TSH receptor antibodies. Whole-study findings and limits: Favoring TRBV28, TRBJ1-2 and TRBJ2-5 was a feature seen in persistent disease. The study found persistent patients shared more public clonotypes (about 3,000) than new patients (roughly 880).

As regards this clonotype: Its antigen remains unidentified.

This sample's time point: persistent/refractory GD, antithyroid drugs over 5 years with positive TRAb. The authors made the TCR library using RNA they extracted from PBMCs. Combining iRepertoire HTBI primers with Arm-PCR of CDR3 regions, the authors built TCR beta libraries. TCRdb reprocessed the multiplex PCR reads via MiXCR and lists one record per CDR3 protein. The repertoire holds 350,000 to 500,000 distinct CDR3 sequences, under 25% seen once, with roughly an eighth in the top ten. This CDR3 has 14 residues. Germline assignment: CDR1 KGHSH and CDR2 LQKENI. Trimming cost V 10 bases and J 1 base, with 13 bases left between them.

The rearrangement uses TRBV18 and TRBJ2-2; possibly TRBD2 for D (5 bases). The sequencing used peripheral blood mononuclear cells (PBMCs), collected when the disease was refractory, from a patient treated with antithyroid drugs. The sequence derives from a female donor with Graves disease. The CDR3 region is CATPEGENTGELFF. CDR3 DNA sequence: TGTGCCACTCCCGAGGGAGAGAACACCGGGGAGCTGTTTTTT.